These 14 T cell receptor beta chains came from one sample sequenced in a study of T cell repertoires in cytomegalovirus infection. TCRdb itself ran the reads through MiXCR, one entry per CDR3 protein. The data hold 250,000 to 300,000 distinct CDR3 sequences, with around 13% observed a single time. The sequencing input was PBMCs. The receptor source for this set is a human donor in good health (CMV status not recorded). Some clones in this sample may be carry-over from other donors' samples.

Ten or more counts support this clonotype. V usage is TRBV12-3 or TRBV12-4 and J usage is TRBJ1-2; the D gene is possibly TRBD1 (6 bases). The CDR3 has 14 amino acids. V was clipped by 5 bases and J by 4 bases, with 14 bases between them. This CDR3 is CASSASGHRYGYTF. DNA for the CDR3: TGTGCCAGCAGTGCATCGGGACACCGCTATGGCTACACCTTC.

At least ten counts were recorded for this clonotype. The chain links TRBV19 to TRBJ1-6; D possibly corresponds to TRBD1 (5 bases). Trimming stripped 3 bases from V and 6 bases from J, with 12 bases between. The CDR3 runs 15 residues. Germline assignment: CDR1 LNHDA and CDR2 SQIVND (reference sequence). DNA for the CDR3: TGTGCCAGTAGTATCTCAGGGAGTGGTAATTCACCCCTCCACTTT. Protein sequence: CASSISGSGNSPLHF.

This chain joins TRBV28 and TRBJ2-7, with TRBD2 matching over 9 bases. J gave up 4 bases and V 7 bases, and 2 bases lay outside the gene matches. CDR1 is MDHEN, CDR2 SYDVKM, per germline. The CDR3 is 12 amino acids. CDR3 sequence: CASKTSGYEQYF. The CDR3 DNA is TGTGCCAGCAAGACTAGCGGATACGAGCAGTACTTC.

This clonotype came up a few times. The gene calls are TRBV14 and TRBJ1-6, with D hard to call. This CDR3 contains 15 residues. V lost 0 bases and J 3 bases, leaving 6 bases between the germline ends. Germline V gene data show CDR1 as SGHDN and CDR2 as FVKESK. For the CDR3, the DNA is TGTGCCAGCAGCCAAGATAGTTACTATAATTCACCCCTCCACTTT. Translation: CASSQDSYYNSPLHF.

This clonotype was found many times. The chain combines TRBV12-5 with TRBJ2-1, with D possibly TRBD1 on 6 matching bases. CDR1 is LGHNT and CDR2 is FRNRAP in the germline V gene. The CDR3 covers 15 residues. V was clipped by 5 bases and J by 9 bases, with 20 bases between them. The CDR3 DNA sequence: TGTGCTAGTGGTGACGGACAGACGGGGTGGAGTGAGCAGTTCTTC. Translating it yields CASGDGQTGWSEQFF.

This clonotype was seen a few times. The rearrangement uses TRBV7-9 and TRBJ1-2; D perhaps matches TRBD1 (5 bases). The V and J ends lost 3 bases and 3 bases respectively, with 14 bases between them. Germline CDR1 reads SEHNR; CDR2 reads FQNEAQ (reference sequence). The CDR3 is made up of 15 amino acids. For the CDR3, the DNA is TGTGCCAGCAGCTTTGGAGGGGTAGATGACTATGGCTACACCTTC. This translates into CASSFGGVDDYGYTF.

This clonotype has only a few counts. The J gene is TRBJ2-5, the V gene TRBV7-9, with 8 bases lining up with TRBD2. Germline assignment: CDR1 SEHNR and CDR2 FQNEAQ (reference sequence). V lost 4 bases and J lost 1; bases outside the gene matches: 5. The CDR3 extends over 15 amino acids. The DNA for the CDR3 is TGTGCCAGCAGCTACGGGGGGGCGGGCCAAGAGACCCAGTACTTC. It codes for CASSYGGAGQETQYF.

This clonotype has ten or more counts. V and J are TRBV28 and TRBJ1-1; D remains unclear. The CDR3 spans 14 residues. Germline-derived CDR1 and CDR2 are MDHEN and SYDVKM. Trimming took off 2 bases at V and 0 bases at J, with 7 bases between the two ends. The CDR3 loop is CASSLVRMNTEAFF. The DNA for the CDR3 is TGTGCCAGCAGTTTAGTGCGTATGAACACTGAAGCTTTCTTT.

The table lists this clonotype with many counts. The V call is TRBV11-3, the J call TRBJ2-3; the D gene is possibly TRBD2 (5 bases). Trimming removed 6 bases from V and 2 bases from J, with 15 bases in between. The length of the CDR3 is 15 residues. CDR1 SGHNT and CDR2 YENEEA come from the germline V gene. This CDR3 is CASSSSSRSTDTQYF. In DNA, the CDR3 is TGTGCCAGCAGTTCGTCTAGCAGATCCACAGATACGCAGTATTTT.

This clonotype appeared a few times. The chain is built from TRBV15 and TRBJ1-5, with 7 bases matching TRBD1. CDR3 length: 16 amino acids. Trimming at V came to 0 bases and at J to 7 bases, leaving 9 bases not matched to a gene. Per germline, CDR1 LNHNV and CDR2 YYDKDF (reference sequence). DNA for the CDR3: TGTGCCACCAGCAGAGATCCGACCAGGGGGGCCCAGCCCCAGCATTTT. It yields the protein CATSRDPTRGAQPQHF.

This clonotype occurred many times. The chain is built from TRBV7-2 and TRBJ1-2; no firm D call. The CDR3 consists of 19 residues. In germline, CDR1 is SGHTA, CDR2 FQGNSA. With 5 bases removed from V and 0 bases from J, the gap between germline ends came to 25 bases. The CDR3 is CASSPDGTRRALANYGYTF. CDR3 in DNA: TGTGCCAGCAGCCCGGATGGTACGAGGCGGGCCTTAGCTAACTATGGCTACACCTTC.

In this sample, this clonotype turned up many times. The genes are TRBV7-2 and TRBJ2-3, with 7 bases that match TRBD2. The ends lost 3 bases at V and 2 bases at J; junction bases unmatched: 5. The V gene's germline CDR1 is SGHTA and CDR2 FQGNSA. The CDR3 runs to 15 residues. The CDR3 sequence is CASSFRGGNTDTQYF. The DNA of the CDR3 is TGTGCCAGCAGCTTTCGCGGGGGAAACACAGATACGCAGTATTTT.

This clonotype was observed a handful of times. The chain employs TRBV12-5 and TRBJ2-1; 14 bases map to TRBD2. CDR3 length: 15 residues. V shed 6 bases, J shed 6 bases, and the junction held 4 bases outside the gene matches. The V gene's germline CDR1 is LGHNT and CDR2 FRNRAP. The CDR3 is CASGPGTSGGNEQFF. CDR3 in DNA: TGTGCTAGTGGCCCAGGGACTAGCGGGGGCAATGAGCAGTTCTTC.

The chain employs TRBV30 and TRBJ2-1, with D perhaps TRBD1 (6 bases). V was cut by 0 bases and J by 7 bases, with 13 bases left in between. Germline values: CDR1 GTSNPN, CDR2 SVGIG (reference sequence). The CDR3 is made up of 14 amino acids. CDR3 residues: CAWSVTRGTNEQFF. Here the CDR3 DNA reads TGTGCCTGGAGTGTAACAAGGGGGACGAATGAGCAGTTCTTC.